This T cell receptor (beta chain) was identified during a study of T cell repertoires in cytomegalovirus infection. TCRdb reprocessed the reads via MiXCR and lists one record per CDR3 protein. Of about 200,000 distinct CDR3 sequences listed, approximately 9.7% are singletons. Trimming stripped 6 bases from V and 4 bases from J, with 6 bases between. The germline V gene encodes CDR1 MGHDK and CDR2 SYGVNS. The CDR3 has 11 amino acids. The V and J genes are TRBV25-1 and TRBJ1-2; D uncertain. The clonotype was recovered from a human donor in good health (CMV status not recorded). Some clones in this sample may be carry-over from other donors' samples. Sequenced sample: PBMCs. CDR3 protein: CASRDIYGYTF. The CDR3 DNA follows: TGTGCCAGCAGAGACATCTATGGCTACACCTTC.